This T cell receptor (beta chain) was retrieved from a study of T cell responses to AZD1222 COVID-19 vaccine. Germline CDR1 reads SEHNR; CDR2 reads FQNEAQ (reference sequence). The CDR3 is 11 amino acids. Trimming took off 6 bases at V and 1 base at J, with 1 base between the two ends. The assay was immunoSEQ multiplex PCR, and TCRdb's table has in-frame clones only and misses some. This sample has some 130,000 clones, with approximately 85% found just once. About this clone itself: Its antigen is currently unknown.

Study-wide points: Only a handful of AZD1222 recipients, six or seven in all, had baseline seropositivity. Without day 14 samples, only post-peak T cell repertoires were studied. Vaccine-associated CD4 TCRs ranged over spike, dominating at 160-218 and 743-854.

Sequenced material: peripheral blood, taken on day 0 of AZD1222 vaccination. This sequence originates from an adult in good health. V is TRBV7-9 and J is TRBJ1-3; D gene unclear. The CDR3 DNA reads as TGTGCCAGCAGATCTGGAAACACCATATATTTT. This sequence encodes CASRSGNTIYF. Full variable domain (outside the CDR3, taken from reference TRBV7-9 and TRBJ1-3): DTGVSQNPRHKITKRGQNVTFRCDPISEHNRLYWYRQTLGQGPEFLTYFQNEAQLEKSRLLSDRFSAERPKGSFSTLEIQRTEQGDSAMYLCASRSGNTIYFGEGSWLTVV.